Below are 28 T cell receptor beta chains sequenced from a single sample in a study of shared clonotypes between healthy human individuals. Repertoires were generated with immunoSEQ multiplex PCR, while TCRdb's copy carries only in-frame clones and drops some. The table includes approximately 2.4 million clones, almost 96% detected once. Sequencing used naive CD4+ T cells sorted from blood. The subset here: CD45RA+ positively selected. The receptors here all came from a man between 18 and 29 years old in good health.

V is TRBV4-1 and J is TRBJ1-1; D gene ambiguous. The CDR3 is made up of 15 amino acids. Germline V CDR1 and CDR2: MGHRA, YSYEKL. V lost 1 base, J lost 1 base, and 10 bases lay in between. CDR3 nucleotides: TGCGCCAGCAGCCAAGTTCCAGACCCGAACACTGAAGCTTTCTTT. Translated: CASSQVPDPNTEAFF.

The rearrangement joins TRBV5-1 to TRBJ2-5; 7 nucleotides agree with TRBD2. This CDR3 has 15 amino acids. Germline V gene lookup returns CDR1 SGHRS and CDR2 YFSETQ. V gave up 0 bases and J gave up 2 bases; unmatched junction bases: 4. The CDR3, as DNA: TGCGCCAGCAGCTTGGTCGGGGGGAGACAAGAGACCCAGTACTTC. The encoded protein is CASSLVGGRQETQYF.

The chain couples TRBV30 to TRBJ2-7; 7 positions match TRBD2. Germline values: CDR1 GTSNPN, CDR2 SVGIG (reference sequence). CDR3 length equals 15 residues. V shed 0 bases, J shed 6 bases, and the junction held 11 bases outside the gene matches. The CDR3 loop reads CAWSVAGTHLLEQYF. Written as DNA, the CDR3 is TGTGCCTGGAGTGTAGCGGGGACCCATTTACTCGAGCAGTACTTC. Full variable domain (missing parts from reference TRBV30 and TRBJ2-7): SQTIHQWPATLVQPVGSPLSLECTVEGTSNPNLYWYRQAAGRGLQLLFYSVGIGQISSEVPQNLSASRPQDRQFILSSKKLLLSDSGFYLCAWSVAGTHLLEQYFGPGTRLTVT.

This chain connects TRBV10-1 to TRBJ2-1, with unresolved D. The CDR3 is made up of 14 amino acids. Per the germline V gene, CDR1 is WNHNN and CDR2 is SYGVQD (reference sequence). V was shortened by 5 bases and J by 4 bases, with 12 bases between the two germline ends. The CDR3 coding sequence is TGCGCCAGCAGTACATCCTCAGGTTACAATGAGCAGTTCTTC. Its protein is CASSTSSGYNEQFF.

The chain combines TRBV21-1 with TRBJ2-2; the table calls TRBD2, which could not be checked here. TRBV21-1 is a pseudogene segment. The CDR3 has 18 amino acids. The CDR3 is CASSKGVRGRPNTGELFF. CDR3 coding DNA: TGTGCCAGCAGCAAAGGGGTGCGGGGGCGACCTAACACCGGGGAGCTGTTTTTT.

Regarding this clone: The same CDR3 can be traced to other DNA sequences in this sample. The CDR3 reads CASSLGLAGGEQYF. CDR3 DNA: TGCGCCAGCAGCCTTGGACTAGCGGGAGGCGAGCAGTACTTC. The chain carries TRBV5-1 and TRBJ2-7; 14 positions agree with TRBD2. This CDR3 spans 14 amino acids. From germline, CDR1 is SGHRS and CDR2 YFSETQ. Unmatched junction bases numbered 3, after V lost 4 bases and J lost 6 bases. Full variable domain (rest looked up from reference TRBV5-1 and TRBJ2-7): KAGVTQTPRYLIKTRGQQVTLSCSPISGHRSVSWYQQTPGQGLQFLFEYFSETQRNKGNFPGRFSGRQFSNSRSEMNVSTLELGDSALYLCASSLGLAGGEQYFGPGTRLTVT.

The chain has TRBV21-1 and TRBJ2-7. TRBV21-1 is a documented pseudogene. The CDR3 consists of 14 residues. The CDR3 nucleotides are TGTGCCAGCACCACCTTCCGGGCATCCTACGAGCAGTACTTC. This sequence encodes CASTTFRASYEQYF.

The genes are TRBV2 and TRBJ1-1, with unresolved D. Germline-derived CDR1 and CDR2 are SNHLY and FYNNEI. V was pared by 7 bases and J by 0 bases, with 12 bases between. The CDR3 length is 14 residues. CDR3: CASNRGPMNTEAFF. CDR3 DNA sequence: TGTGCCAGCAATCGGGGTCCTATGAACACTGAAGCTTTCTTT.

Comment on this clone: Different DNA sequences within this sample yield the same CDR3. The rearrangement links TRBV11-2 to TRBJ1-5, with D hard to call. This CDR3 is built from 13 residues. Trimming took 1 base from V and 4 from J, leaving 5 bases between them. Germline assignment: CDR1 SGHAT and CDR2 FQNNGV. The CDR3 nucleotides are TGTGCCAGCAGCTTAGGTTTGAATCAGCCCCAGCATTTT. Its protein product is CASSLGLNQPQHF.

The chain uses TRBV30 and TRBJ2-7, with D unclear. Germline V gene data show CDR1 as GTSNPN and CDR2 as SVGIG (reference sequence). The CDR3 length is 15 residues. Between the trimmed V and J ends, which lost 3 bases and 2 bases, there was a span of 17 bases. The DNA of the CDR3 is TGTGCCTGGAGGCCGTTACCCAGCTTAGCCTACGAGCAGTACTTC. It codes for CAWRPLPSLAYEQYF.

The chain is built from TRBV6-5 and TRBJ1-2, with no clear D. The CDR3 has 14 residues. Germline V gene lookup returns CDR1 MNHEY and CDR2 SVGAGI. Trimming removed 2 bases at V and 6 bases at J, with 13 bases between. The CDR3 region has the DNA TGTGCCAGCAGTTACATTTCGGGGAGGAATGGCTACACCTTC. Its protein product is CASSYISGRNGYTF.

This chain uses TRBV27 with TRBJ2-1; 7 nucleotides align to TRBD2. With V trimmed by 4 bases and J by 4 bases, 13 bases remained unmatched. The CDR3 runs 17 residues. CDR1 MNHEY and CDR2 SMNVEV come from the germline V gene (reference sequence). The CDR3, as DNA: TGTGCCAGCAGTTACCGCCAGCGCAGCGGGGAATACAATGAGCAGTTCTTC. This codes for CASSYRQRSGEYNEQFF.

This clone was recorded once. The gene calls are TRBV29-1 and TRBJ2-5, with D unclear. Between the trimmed V and J ends, which lost 3 bases and 5 bases, there was a span of 10 bases. Looked up from germline, CDR1 is SQVTM and CDR2 is ANQGSEA. The CDR3 consists of 12 residues. CDR3 coding DNA: TGCAGCGTTGAGCCAGCCGGCGAGACCCAGTACTTC. Translated, it gives CSVEPAGETQYF.

The chain carries TRBV6-5 and TRBJ1-1; a possible D gene is TRBD1 (6 bases). Trimming took 6 bases from V and 8 from J, leaving 19 bases between them. This CDR3 spans 14 amino acids. Germline CDR1 reads MNHEY; CDR2 reads SVGAGI. The CDR3 loop is CASSPQLLTGEAFF. The CDR3 DNA follows: TGTGCCAGCAGCCCCCAACTCTTGACAGGAGAAGCTTTCTTT.

The chain is built from TRBV7-9 and TRBJ1-5; D remains ambiguous. Per the germline V gene, CDR1 is SEHNR and CDR2 is FQNEAQ (reference sequence). The V and J ends lost 1 base and 10 bases respectively, with 14 bases between them. CDR3 size: 14 residues. CDR3 in amino acids: CASSLEASPSPQHF. The CDR3 bases are TGTGCCAGCAGCTTAGAGGCGTCGCCGAGTCCCCAGCATTTT.

Remarks on this clone: This CDR3 is also generated by other DNA sequences in the sample. The chain recombines TRBV28 with TRBJ1-1, with 8 bases identical to TRBD1. With V trimmed by 1 base and J by 1 base, 2 bases remained unmatched. The germline V gene encodes CDR1 MDHEN and CDR2 SYDVKM. This CDR3 is 15 amino acids long. DNA of the CDR3: TGTGCCAGCAGTTTATCGGGGACAGGGAACACTGAAGCTTTCTTT. Its protein product is CASSLSGTGNTEAFF.

This chain links TRBV19 with TRBJ1-3; 7 bases are a match to TRBD1. The V gene's germline CDR1 is LNHDA and CDR2 SQIVND (reference sequence). Trimming removed 3 bases from V and 3 bases from J; junction bases left unmatched: 11. The CDR3 runs to 17 residues. CDR3 sequence (DNA): TGTGCCAGTAGTATGGAAAGCCTAAGGGGGCTTGGAAACACCATATATTTT. It codes for CASSMESLRGLGNTIYF.

This chain links TRBV9 with TRBJ2-7; TRBD1 matches 9 bases. Germline CDR1 is SGDLS and CDR2 is YYNGEE. V shed 0 bases, J shed 4 bases, and the junction held 5 bases outside the gene matches. CDR3 length: 15 amino acids. CDR3 in amino acids: CASSVDRQGVYEQYF. DNA of the CDR3: TGTGCCAGCAGCGTAGATAGACAGGGGGTATACGAGCAGTACTTC. Looking up the rest from reference TRBV9 and TRBJ2-7 gives the full variable domain: DSGVTQTPKHLITATGQRVTLRCSPRSGDLSVYWYQQSLDQGLQFLIQYYNGEERAKGNILERFSAQQFPDLHSELNLSSLELGDSALYFCASSVDRQGVYEQYFGPGTRLTVT.

The rearrangement links TRBV20-1 to TRBJ1-1, with D unclear. The length of the CDR3 is 10 residues. Germline values: CDR1 DFQATT, CDR2 SNEGSKA (reference sequence). V was shortened by 6 bases and J by 8 bases, with 10 bases between the two germline ends. CDR3 region: CSAWGGEAFF. For the CDR3, the DNA is TGCAGTGCGTGGGGTGGGGAAGCTTTCTTT.

In this sample, this clone turned up once. The chain carries TRBV6-6 and TRBJ1-2; TRBD1 agrees at 7 bases. The CDR3 spans 14 residues. The J segment lost 3 bases and the V segment lost 4 bases, leaving 5 bases of the junction unmatched. Germline-derived CDR1 and CDR2 are MNHNY and SVGAGI (reference sequence). The CDR3 sequence is CASSLRTGDYGYTF. The DNA for the CDR3 is TGTGCCAGCAGTTTACGGACAGGAGACTATGGCTACACCTTC.

V usage is TRBV5-1 and J usage is TRBJ1-4; 7 nucleotides match TRBD1. V trimming: 5 bases; J trimming: 7 bases; junction bases outside the gene matches: 14. The germline CDR1 and CDR2 sequences are SGHRS and YFSETQ. This CDR3 region has 16 residues. For the CDR3, the DNA is TGCGCCAGCAGTATAACCACAGGGGTCCCTAGTGAAAAACTGTTTTTT. Translating it yields CASSITTGVPSEKLFF.

V is TRBV5-1 and J is TRBJ2-5; 8 nucleotides match TRBD1. V was pared by 4 bases and J by 7 bases, with 6 bases of the junction left unmatched. Germline V lookup: CDR1 SGHRS, CDR2 YFSETQ. The CDR3 has 13 amino acids. The DNA for the CDR3 is TGCGCCAGCAGCCTAGGACAGGGAGGGACCCAGTACTTC. This translates into CASSLGQGGTQYF.

The chain employs TRBV5-4 and TRBJ2-3; D is undetermined. V was trimmed by 0 bases and J by 0 bases, leaving 8 bases between them. Per the germline V gene, CDR1 is SGHNT and CDR2 is YYREEE (reference sequence). The CDR3 consists of 15 residues. The chain's CDR3 is CASSLDGTSTDTQYF. Written as DNA, the CDR3 is TGTGCCAGCAGCTTGGATGGTACTAGCACAGATACGCAGTATTTT. Full variable domain (outside the CDR3, taken from reference TRBV5-4 and TRBJ2-3): ETGVTQSPTHLIKTRGQQVTLRCSSQSGHNTVSWYQQALGQGPQFIFQYYREEENGRGNFPPRFSGLQFPNYSSELNVNALELDDSALYLCASSLDGTSTDTQYFGPGTRLTVL.

The V and J genes are TRBV7-9 and TRBJ1-4, with TRBD1 matching over 10 bases. CDR1 is SEHNR and CDR2 is FQNEAQ in the germline V gene (reference sequence). V dropped 5 bases and J dropped 7; count of bases not matched to a gene: 16. The CDR3 sequence is 18 residues long. The CDR3 bases are TGTGCCAGCAGCCCCAGCTCGGGACAGGGGAGGAAGAGTGAAAAACTGTTTTTT. It translates to CASSPSSGQGRKSEKLFF.

On this clone itself: In the same sample, other DNA sequences code for this CDR3. This chain joins TRBV28 and TRBJ2-5; D unresolved. Germline CDR1 is MDHEN and CDR2 is SYDVKM. The V end lost 2 bases, the J end lost 3 bases, and 7 bases lay between the germline ends. The CDR3 length is 13 residues. CDR3 sequence reads: CASSLGGKETQYF. In DNA, the CDR3 is TGTGCCAGCAGTTTAGGCGGAAAAGAGACCCAGTACTTC.

As DNA, the CDR3 is TGCGCCAGCAGCCCGTCCCGGGACAGGGTCACTAATGAAAAACTGTTTTTT. Amino acid sequence: CASSPSRDRVTNEKLFF. The chain combines TRBV4-1 with TRBJ1-4; the match to TRBD1 covers 9 bases. The V and J ends lost 4 bases and 2 bases, in that order; junction bases with no gene match: 8. CDR3 size: 17 residues. CDR1 MGHRA and CDR2 YSYEKL come from the germline V gene.

On this clone: Additional DNA sequences in this sample encode the identical CDR3. The chain uses TRBV6-5 and TRBJ2-7; 7 bases are a match to TRBD1. The CDR3 loop spans 13 amino acids. V lost 7 bases, J lost 0 bases, and 3 bases stayed unmatched. Germline V lookup: CDR1 MNHEY, CDR2 SVGAGI. CDR3 in DNA: TGTGCCAGCACTAGACAGGGCTCCTACGAGCAGTACTTC. Protein product: CASTRQGSYEQYF.

V and J are TRBV6-5 and TRBJ1-3, with D perhaps matching TRBD1 (5 bases). The CDR3 runs 14 residues. Trimming took 2 bases from V and 3 from J, leaving 8 bases between them. In germline, CDR1 is MNHEY, CDR2 SVGAGI. The CDR3 loop reads CASSYGQGGNTIYF. The CDR3, as DNA: TGTGCCAGCAGTTACGGCCAGGGTGGAAACACCATATATTTT.